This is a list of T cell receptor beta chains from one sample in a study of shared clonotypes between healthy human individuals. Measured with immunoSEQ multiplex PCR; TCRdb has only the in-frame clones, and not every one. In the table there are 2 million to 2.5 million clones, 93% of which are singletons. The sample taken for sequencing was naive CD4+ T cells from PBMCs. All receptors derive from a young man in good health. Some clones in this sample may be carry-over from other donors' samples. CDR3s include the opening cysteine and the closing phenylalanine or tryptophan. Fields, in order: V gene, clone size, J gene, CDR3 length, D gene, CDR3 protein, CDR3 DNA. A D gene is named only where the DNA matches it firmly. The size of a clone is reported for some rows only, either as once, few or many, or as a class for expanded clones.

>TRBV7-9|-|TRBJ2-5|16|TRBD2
CASSHGLAGEGKTQYF
TGTGCCAGCAGCCATGGACTAGCGGGAGAGGGAAAGACCCAGTACTTC
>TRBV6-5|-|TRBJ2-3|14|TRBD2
CASRAGVSTDTQYF
TGTGCCAGCCGAGCGGGAGTGAGCACAGATACGCAGTATTTT
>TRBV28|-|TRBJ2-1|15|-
CASSAPGTRYNEQFF
TGTGCCAGCAGCGCACCCGGGACAAGATACAATGAGCAGTTCTTC
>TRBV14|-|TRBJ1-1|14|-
CASSQGIGGRELCF
TGTGCCAGCAGCCAAGGGATCGGCGGGCGGGAATTGTGCTTT
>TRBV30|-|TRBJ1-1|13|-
CAWISNRGAEAFF
TGTGCCTGGATCTCAAATCGGGGGGCCGAAGCTTTCTTT
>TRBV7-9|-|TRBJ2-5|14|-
CASSLELTEETQYF
TGTGCCAGCAGCTTAGAGTTGACTGAAGAGACCCAGTACTTC
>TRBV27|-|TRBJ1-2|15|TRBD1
CASSFRWGRGHGYTF
TGTGCCAGCAGTTTTCGCTGGGGCAGGGGGCATGGCTACACCTTC
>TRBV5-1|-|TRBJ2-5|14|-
CASSPGTLRETQYF
TGCGCCAGCAGCCCTGGGACCCTGAGGGAGACCCAGTACTTC
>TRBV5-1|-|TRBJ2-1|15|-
CASSFRAGPYNEQFF
TGCGCCAGCAGCTTTCGGGCAGGGCCCTACAATGAGCAGTTCTTC
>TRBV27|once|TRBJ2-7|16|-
CASSPQPRPVRHEQYF
TGTGCCAGCAGTCCCCAACCCAGACCCGTGCGCCACGAGCAGTACTTC
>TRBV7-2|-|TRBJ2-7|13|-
CANSLAWGSEQYF
TGTGCCAACAGCTTAGCTTGGGGTAGCGAGCAGTACTTC
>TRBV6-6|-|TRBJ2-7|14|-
CASSYSGTTYEQYF
TGTGCCAGCAGTTACTCCGGGACCACCTACGAGCAGTACTTC
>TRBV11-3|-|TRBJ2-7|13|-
CASSFGRSYEQYF
TGTGCCAGCAGCTTCGGCCGCTCCTACGAGCAGTACTTC
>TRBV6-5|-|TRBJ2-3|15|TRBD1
CASGGQGDKTDTQYF
TGTGCCAGCGGGGGACAGGGGGATAAAACAGATACGCAGTATTTT
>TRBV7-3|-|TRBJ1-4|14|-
CASSPTGGPGKLFF
TGTGCCAGCAGCCCGACCGGGGGCCCAGGAAAACTGTTTTTT
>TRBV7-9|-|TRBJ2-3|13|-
CAGRREDTDTQYF
TGTGCGGGTCGACGGGAAGACACAGATACGCAGTATTTT
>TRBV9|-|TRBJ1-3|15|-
CASSVRGNPGNTIYF
TGTGCCAGCAGCGTAAGGGGGAACCCTGGAAACACCATATATTTT
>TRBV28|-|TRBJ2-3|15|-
CASSLRGYTIDTQYF
TGTGCCAGCAGTTTACGGGGGTATACGATAGATACGCAGTATTTT
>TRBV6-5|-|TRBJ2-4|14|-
CASSVGLAKNIQYF
TGTGCCAGCAGCGTTGGATTAGCCAAAAACATTCAGTACTTC
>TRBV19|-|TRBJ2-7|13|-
CASSIRTDYEQYF
TGTGCCAGTAGTATTCGGACTGACTACGAGCAGTACTTC
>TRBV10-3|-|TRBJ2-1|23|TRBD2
CAIGKREGWQGGTSGTGGNEQFF
TGTGCCATCGGGAAACGAGAAGGATGGCAGGGTGGGACTAGCGGGACTGGAGGCAATGAGCAGTTCTTC
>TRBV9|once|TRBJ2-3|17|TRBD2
CASSRVGSSGGSDTQYF
TGTGCCAGCAGCCGGGTCGGGTCTAGCGGGGGATCAGATACGCAGTATTTT
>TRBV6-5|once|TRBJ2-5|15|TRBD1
CASSKLGTGQETQYF
TGTGCCAGCAGCAAACTCGGGACAGGGCAAGAGACCCAGTACTTC
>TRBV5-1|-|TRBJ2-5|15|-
CASSLGQGLWETQYF
TGCGCCAGCAGCTTGGGGCAGGGTCTTTGGGAGACCCAGTACTTC
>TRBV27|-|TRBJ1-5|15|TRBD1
CASSPKSRGREPQHF
TGTGCCAGCAGTCCAAAGTCGAGGGGGCGGGAGCCCCAGCATTTT
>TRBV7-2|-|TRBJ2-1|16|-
CASSFGGNPPIDEQFF
TGTGCCAGCAGCTTTGGGGGGAACCCCCCCATCGATGAGCAGTTCTTC
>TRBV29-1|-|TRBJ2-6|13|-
CSARGSGANVLTF
TGCAGCGCGCGTGGCTCTGGGGCCAACGTCCTGACTTTC
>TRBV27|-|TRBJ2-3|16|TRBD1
CASSPKDRGPTDTQYF
TGTGCCAGCAGTCCGAAGGACAGGGGGCCCACAGATACGCAGTATTTT
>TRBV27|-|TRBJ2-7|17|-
CASSYAIRTPSSYEQYF
TGTGCCAGCAGCTATGCCATTAGGACACCAAGCTCCTACGAGCAGTACTTC
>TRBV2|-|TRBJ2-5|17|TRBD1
CASTLMAGTGGQETQYF
TGTGCCAGCACTTTGATGGCCGGGACAGGGGGCCAAGAGACCCAGTACTTC
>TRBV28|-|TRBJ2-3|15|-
CASSLWGRESDTQYF
TGTGCCAGCAGTTTATGGGGCAGGGAATCAGATACGCAGTATTTT
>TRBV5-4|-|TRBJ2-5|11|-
CASSPGETQYF
TGTGCCAGCAGCCCCGGAGAGACCCAGTACTTC
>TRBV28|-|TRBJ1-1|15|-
CASTPRRGGGTEAFF
TGTGCCAGCACCCCCCGGAGGGGCGGTGGCACTGAAGCTTTCTTT
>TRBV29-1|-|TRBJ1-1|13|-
CSVAGVLNTEAFF
TGCAGCGTCGCGGGGGTATTGAACACTGAAGCTTTCTTT
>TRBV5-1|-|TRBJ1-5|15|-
CASSLEGATNQPQHF
TGCGCCAGCAGCTTGGAAGGGGCCACCAATCAGCCCCAGCATTTT
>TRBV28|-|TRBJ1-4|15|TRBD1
CASSHQGATNEKLFF
TGTGCCAGCAGCCACCAGGGGGCAACTAATGAAAAACTGTTTTTT
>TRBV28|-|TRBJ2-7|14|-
CASRQVGLSHEQYF
TGTGCCAGCAGACAGGTGGGGCTTTCTCACGAGCAGTACTTC
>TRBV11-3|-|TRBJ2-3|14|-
CASSSGTERGTQYF
TGTGCCAGCAGCTCCGGGACGGAAAGGGGTACGCAGTATTTT
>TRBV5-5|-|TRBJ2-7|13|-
CASSLAIGGEQYF
TGTGCCAGCAGCTTGGCCATAGGGGGCGAGCAGTACTTC
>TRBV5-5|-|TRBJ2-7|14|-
CASSLDRRGYEQYF
TGTGCCAGCAGCTTGGACCGACGGGGCTACGAGCAGTACTTC
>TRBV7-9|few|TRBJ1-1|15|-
CASSLSGSSITEAFF
TGTGCCAGCAGCTTGTCAGGTTCATCGATCACTGAAGCTTTCTTT
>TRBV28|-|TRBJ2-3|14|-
CASRLRGSTDTQYF
TGTGCCAGCAGGCTACGGGGAAGCACAGATACGCAGTATTTT
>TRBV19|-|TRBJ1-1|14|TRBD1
CASSTRTGYNEAFF
TGTGCCAGTAGTACCAGGACAGGGTATAATGAAGCTTTCTTT
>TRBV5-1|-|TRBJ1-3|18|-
CASSLGAAGTSGGNTIYF
TGCGCCAGCAGCTTGGGGGCCGCAGGGACCTCTGGAGGAAACACCATATATTTT
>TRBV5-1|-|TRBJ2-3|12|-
CASSYLTDTQYF
TGCGCCAGCAGCTACCTTACAGATACGCAGTATTTT
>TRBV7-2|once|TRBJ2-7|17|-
CASSLSSSGASSYEQYF
TGTGCCAGCAGCTTGAGCAGCAGTGGAGCAAGCTCCTACGAGCAGTACTTC
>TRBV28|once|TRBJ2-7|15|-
CASSHRGTPPTGQYF
TGTGCCAGCAGTCATAGGGGGACTCCTCCCACCGGGCAGTACTTC
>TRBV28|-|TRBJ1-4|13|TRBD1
CASSYTGAEKLFF
TGTGCCAGCAGTTATACAGGGGCGGAAAAACTGTTTTTT